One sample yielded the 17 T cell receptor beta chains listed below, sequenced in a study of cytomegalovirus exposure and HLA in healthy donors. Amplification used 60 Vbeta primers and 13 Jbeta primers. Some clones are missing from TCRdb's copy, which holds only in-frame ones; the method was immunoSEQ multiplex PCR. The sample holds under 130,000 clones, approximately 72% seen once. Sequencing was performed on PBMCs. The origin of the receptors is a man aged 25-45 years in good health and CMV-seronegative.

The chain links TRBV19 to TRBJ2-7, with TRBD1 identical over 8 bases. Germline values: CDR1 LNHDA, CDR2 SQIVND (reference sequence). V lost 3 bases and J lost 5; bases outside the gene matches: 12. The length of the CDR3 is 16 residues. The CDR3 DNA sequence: TGTGCCAGTAGTATTCTCACGAACGACAGGGGCCACGAGCAGTACTTC. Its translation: CASSILTNDRGHEQYF.

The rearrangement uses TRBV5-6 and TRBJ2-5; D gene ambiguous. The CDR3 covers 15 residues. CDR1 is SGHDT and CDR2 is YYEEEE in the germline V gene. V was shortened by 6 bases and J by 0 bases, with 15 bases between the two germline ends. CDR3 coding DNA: TGTGCCAGCATAGTGTACTACGAAAACCAAGAGACCCAGTACTTC. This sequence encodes CASIVYYENQETQYF.

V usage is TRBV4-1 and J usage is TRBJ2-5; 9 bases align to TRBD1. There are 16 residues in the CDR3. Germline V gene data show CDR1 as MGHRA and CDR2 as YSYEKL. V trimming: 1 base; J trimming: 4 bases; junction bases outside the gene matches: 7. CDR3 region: CASSQGQGVAGETQYF. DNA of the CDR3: TGCGCCAGCAGCCAAGGACAGGGGGTGGCTGGAGAGACCCAGTACTTC.

This CDR3 reads CASSLDPGGYTF. Here the CDR3 DNA reads TGCGCCAGCAGCTTGGACCCGGGTGGCTACACCTTC. V gene TRBV5-1 combines with J gene TRBJ1-2; no clear D. Deletions cut 0 bases from V and 7 bases from J, with 7 bases between. This CDR3 is 12 amino acids long. CDR1 is SGHRS, CDR2 YFSETQ, per germline.

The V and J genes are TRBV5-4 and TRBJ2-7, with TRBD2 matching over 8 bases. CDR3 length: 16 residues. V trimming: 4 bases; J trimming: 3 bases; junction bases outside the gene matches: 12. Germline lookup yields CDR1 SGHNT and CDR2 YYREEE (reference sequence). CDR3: CASSVAGGAELYEQYF. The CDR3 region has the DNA TGTGCCAGCAGCGTGGCCGGGGGGGCTGAGCTCTACGAGCAGTACTTC.

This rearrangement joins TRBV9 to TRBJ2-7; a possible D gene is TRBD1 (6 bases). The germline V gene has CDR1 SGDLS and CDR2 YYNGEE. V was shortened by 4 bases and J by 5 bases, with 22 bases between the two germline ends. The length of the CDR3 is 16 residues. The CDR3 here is CASSSRFEGGPNEQYF. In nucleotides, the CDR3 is TGTGCCAGCAGCTCACGGTTTGAAGGGGGTCCCAACGAGCAGTACTTC.

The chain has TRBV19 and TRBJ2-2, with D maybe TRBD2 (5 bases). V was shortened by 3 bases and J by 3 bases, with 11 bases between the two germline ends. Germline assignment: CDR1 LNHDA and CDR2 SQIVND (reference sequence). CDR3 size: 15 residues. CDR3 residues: CASSIRAEYTGELFF. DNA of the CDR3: TGTGCCAGTAGTATTAGAGCGGAGTACACCGGGGAGCTGTTTTTT.

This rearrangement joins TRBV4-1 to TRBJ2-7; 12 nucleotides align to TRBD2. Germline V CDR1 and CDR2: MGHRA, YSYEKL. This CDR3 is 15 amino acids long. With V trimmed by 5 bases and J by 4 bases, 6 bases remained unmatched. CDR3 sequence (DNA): TGCGCCAGCAGCTTTCTAGCGGGAGGGAGATACGAGCAGTACTTC. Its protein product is CASSFLAGGRYEQYF.

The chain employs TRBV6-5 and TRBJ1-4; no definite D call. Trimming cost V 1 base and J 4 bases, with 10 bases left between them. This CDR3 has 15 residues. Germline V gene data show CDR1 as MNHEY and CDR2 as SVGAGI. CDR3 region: CASSYLGRFNEKLFF. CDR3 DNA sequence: TGTGCCAGCAGTTACTTGGGCAGGTTTAATGAAAAACTGTTTTTT.

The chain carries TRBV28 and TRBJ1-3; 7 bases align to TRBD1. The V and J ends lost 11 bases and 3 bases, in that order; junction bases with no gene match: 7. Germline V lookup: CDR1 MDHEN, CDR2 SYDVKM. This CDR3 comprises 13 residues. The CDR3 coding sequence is TGTGCCTCAGGAGGGGGCGATGGAAACACCATATATTTT. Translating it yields CASGGGDGNTIYF.

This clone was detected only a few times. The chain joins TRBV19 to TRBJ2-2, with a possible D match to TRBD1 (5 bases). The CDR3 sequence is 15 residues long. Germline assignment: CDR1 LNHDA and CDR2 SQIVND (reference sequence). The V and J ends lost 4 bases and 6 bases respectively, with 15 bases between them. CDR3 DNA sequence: TGTGCCAGTAGTACAGGGTTACGGGTTCCCGGGGAGCTGTTTTTT. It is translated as CASSTGLRVPGELFF.

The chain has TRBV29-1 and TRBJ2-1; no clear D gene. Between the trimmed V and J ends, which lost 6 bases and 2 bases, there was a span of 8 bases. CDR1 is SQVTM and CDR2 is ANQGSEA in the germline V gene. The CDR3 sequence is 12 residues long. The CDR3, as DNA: TGCAGCGTGGCCTCGACCTACAATGAGCAGTTCTTC. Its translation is CSVASTYNEQFF.

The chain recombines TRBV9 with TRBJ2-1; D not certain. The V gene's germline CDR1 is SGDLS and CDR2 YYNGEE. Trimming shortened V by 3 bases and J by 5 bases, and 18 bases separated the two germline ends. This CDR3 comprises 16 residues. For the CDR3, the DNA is TGTGCCAGCAGCGCGTACCCGACTGGCGGTCACAATGAGCAGTTCTTC. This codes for CASSAYPTGGHNEQFF.

Written as DNA, the CDR3 is TGCGCCAGCAGCTCCCGATTAGCGGGGGCCCACGAGCAGTACTTC. Amino acid sequence: CASSSRLAGAHEQYF. The chain is built from TRBV5-1 and TRBJ2-7; 9 nucleotides align to TRBD2. Germline assignment: CDR1 SGHRS and CDR2 YFSETQ. Trimming removed 3 bases from V and 5 bases from J; junction bases left unmatched: 9. The CDR3 length is 15 residues.

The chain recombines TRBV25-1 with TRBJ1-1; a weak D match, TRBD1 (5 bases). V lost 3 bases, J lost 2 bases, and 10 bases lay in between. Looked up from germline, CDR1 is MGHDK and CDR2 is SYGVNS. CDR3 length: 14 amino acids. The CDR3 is CASSDSGGNTEAFF. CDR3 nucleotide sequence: TGTGCCAGCAGTGATTCCGGGGGAAACACTGAAGCTTTCTTT.

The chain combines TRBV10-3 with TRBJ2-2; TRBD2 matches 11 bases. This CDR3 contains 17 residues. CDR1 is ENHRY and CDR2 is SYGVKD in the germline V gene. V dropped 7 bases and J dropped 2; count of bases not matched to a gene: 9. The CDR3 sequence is CAITLSRLAGNTGELFF. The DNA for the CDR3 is TGTGCCATCACTCTCTCCCGACTAGCGGGAAACACCGGGGAGCTGTTTTTT.

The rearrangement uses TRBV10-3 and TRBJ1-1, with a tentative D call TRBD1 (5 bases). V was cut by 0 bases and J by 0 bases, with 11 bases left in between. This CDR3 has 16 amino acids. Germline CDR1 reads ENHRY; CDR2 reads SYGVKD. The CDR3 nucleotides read TGTGCCATCAGTGAGTCGACAGCTAATATGAACACTGAAGCTTTCTTT. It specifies CAISESTANMNTEAFF.